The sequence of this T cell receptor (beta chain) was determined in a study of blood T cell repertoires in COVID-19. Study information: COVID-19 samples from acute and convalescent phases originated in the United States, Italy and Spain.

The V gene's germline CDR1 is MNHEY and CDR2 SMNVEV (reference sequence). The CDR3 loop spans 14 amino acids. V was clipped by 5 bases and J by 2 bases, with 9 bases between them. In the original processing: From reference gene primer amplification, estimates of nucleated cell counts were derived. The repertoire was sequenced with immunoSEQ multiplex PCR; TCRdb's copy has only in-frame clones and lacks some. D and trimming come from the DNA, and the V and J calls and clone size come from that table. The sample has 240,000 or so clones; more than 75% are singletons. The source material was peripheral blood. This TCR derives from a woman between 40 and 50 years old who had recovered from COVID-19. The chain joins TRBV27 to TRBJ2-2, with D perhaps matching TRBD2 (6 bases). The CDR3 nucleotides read TGTGCCAGCAGTCCAGGGACTAACACCGGGGAGCTGTTTTTT. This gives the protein CASSPGTNTGELFF.